This T cell receptor (beta chain) was found in a study of beta chain features in type 1 diabetes. V dropped 3 bases and J dropped 6 bases, with 12 bases sitting between them. CDR1 is SEHNR, CDR2 FQNEAQ, per germline (reference sequence). The CDR3 runs 14 residues. This clone was counted only a few times. TCRB transcripts that were expressed got sequenced, as all of the isolated RNA had been reverse transcribed. The assay was immunoSEQ multiplex PCR, and TCRdb's table has in-frame clones only and misses some. Of over 700,000 clones in the sample, about a sixth were seen once. This sequence was found in a young woman in good health. The sample taken for sequencing was naive CD4+ T cells from blood. The chain carries TRBV7-9 and TRBJ2-1, with D maybe TRBD2 (5 bases). CDR3 DNA sequence: TGTGCCAGCAGCTTTTTCCAGGACTCCAATGAGCAGTTCTTC. This sequence encodes CASSFFQDSNEQFF. The whole variable domain, filled in from reference TRBV7-9 and TRBJ2-1, reads DTGVSQNPRHKITKRGQNVTFRCDPISEHNRLYWYRQTLGQGPEFLTYFQNEAQLEKSRLLSDRFSAERPKGSFSTLEIQRTEQGDSAMYLCASSFFQDSNEQFFGPGTRLTVL.